The rows below give T cell receptor beta chains drawn from one sample of a study of T cells in Graves' hyperthyroidism and ophthalmopathy. TCRdb passed the multiplex PCR reads through MiXCR, listing each CDR3 protein once. The table shows over 350,000 distinct CDR3 sequences, with over 13% occurring only once. The sample taken for sequencing was blood. The receptors were gathered from a man in his forties or fifties with Graves' ophthalmopathy. The CDR3 runs from the conserved cysteine through the conserved F or W. Each record gives: J gene, clone size, D gene, V gene, CDR3 protein, CDR3 DNA. D genes are given only for firm matches. Rows give clone size only sometimes, using once, few, many, or a class for an expanded clone.

>TRBJ1-2|many|-|TRBV12-3/TRBV12-4
CASSFTGSYGYTF
TGTGCCAGCAGTTTTACAGGGTCTTATGGCTACACCTTC
>TRBJ2-1|few|TRBD1|TRBV20-1
CSASSGGTGGLYGEQFF
TGCAGTGCTAGTTCCGGAGGGACAGGGGGCCTTTATGGTGAGCAGTTCTTC
>TRBJ2-1|-|-|TRBV14
CASSRLGRNEQFF
TGTGCCAGCAGCCGACTAGGACGGAATGAGCAGTTCTTC
>TRBJ2-1|-|-|TRBV24-1
CATSDFITGDQDNEQFF
TGTGCCACCAGTGATTTTATTACGGGGGACCAAGACAATGAGCAGTTCTTC
>TRBJ2-1|-|-|TRBV30
CAWSENLGRSSNEQFF
TGTGCCTGGAGTGAAAACCTAGGACGAAGTAGCAATGAGCAGTTCTTC
>TRBJ2-2|few|-|TRBV6-1
CASRGGRGILKGNTGELFF
TGTGCCAGCAGAGGGGGTCGGGGAATTCTTAAGGGGAACACCGGGGAGCTGTTTTTT
>TRBJ2-1|many|-|TRBV28
CASSSLIAGTFNEQFF
TGTGCCAGCAGCTCCTTGATTGCGGGAACTTTTAATGAGCAGTTCTTC
>TRBJ1-1|many|TRBD1|TRBV12-3/TRBV12-4
CASRQTGSEAFF
TGTGCCAGCAGACAGACAGGGTCTGAAGCTTTCTTT
>TRBJ2-1|many|-|TRBV30
CAWSVTGGTYNEQFF
TGTGCCTGGAGTGTAACCGGCGGAACCTACAATGAGCAGTTCTTC
>TRBJ2-7|many|TRBD1|TRBV5-1
CASSGTGGYEQYF
TGCGCCAGCAGTGGGACAGGGGGATACGAGCAGTACTTC
>TRBJ1-2|many|TRBD1|TRBV5-1
CASSPDRTMAGYTF
TGCGCCAGCAGCCCGGACAGGACTATGGCTGGCTACACCTTC